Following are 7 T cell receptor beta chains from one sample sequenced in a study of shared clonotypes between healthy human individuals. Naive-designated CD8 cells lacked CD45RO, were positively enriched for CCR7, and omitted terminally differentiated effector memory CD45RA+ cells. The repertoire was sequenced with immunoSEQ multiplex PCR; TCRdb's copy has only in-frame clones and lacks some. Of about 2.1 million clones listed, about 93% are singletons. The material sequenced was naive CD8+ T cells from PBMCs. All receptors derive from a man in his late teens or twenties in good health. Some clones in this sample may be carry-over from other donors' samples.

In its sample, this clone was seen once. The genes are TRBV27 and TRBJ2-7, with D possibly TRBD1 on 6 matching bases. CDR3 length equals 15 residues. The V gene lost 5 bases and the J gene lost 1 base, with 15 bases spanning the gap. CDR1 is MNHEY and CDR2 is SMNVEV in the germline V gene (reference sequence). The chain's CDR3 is CASSPRTELSYEQYF. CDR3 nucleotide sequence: TGTGCCAGCAGTCCCCGGACAGAACTATCCTACGAGCAGTACTTC.

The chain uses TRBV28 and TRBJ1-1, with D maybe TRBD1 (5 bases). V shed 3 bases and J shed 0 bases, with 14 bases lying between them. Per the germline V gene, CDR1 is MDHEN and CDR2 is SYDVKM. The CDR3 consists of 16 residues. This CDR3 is CASSFTTEVMNTEAFF. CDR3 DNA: TGTGCCAGCAGTTTTACGACAGAAGTCATGAACACTGAAGCTTTCTTT. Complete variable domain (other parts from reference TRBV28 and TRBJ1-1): DVKVTQSSRYLVKRTGEKVFLECVQDMDHENMFWYRQDPGLGLRLIYFSYDVKMKEKGDIPEGYSVSREKKERFSLILESASTNQTSMYLCASSFTTEVMNTEAFFGQGTRLTVV.

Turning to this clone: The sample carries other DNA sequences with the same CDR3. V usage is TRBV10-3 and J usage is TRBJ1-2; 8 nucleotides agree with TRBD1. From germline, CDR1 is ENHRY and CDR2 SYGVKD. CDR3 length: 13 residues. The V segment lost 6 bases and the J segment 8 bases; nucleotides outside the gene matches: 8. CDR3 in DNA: TGTGCCATCAGCGATGACAGGGGTGGAGGCTACACCTTC. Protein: CAISDDRGGGYTF.

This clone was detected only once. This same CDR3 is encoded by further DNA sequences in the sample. CDR3 amino acids: CASSPGGDTQYF. The CDR3 bases are TGTGCCAGCAGTCCCGGGGGGGATACGCAGTATTTT. The V gene is TRBV11-2, the J gene TRBJ2-3; 7 nucleotides agree with TRBD2. CDR3 size: 12 residues. Germline V gene lookup returns CDR1 SGHAT and CDR2 FQNNGV. After removal of 6 bases from V and 6 bases from J, the junction contained 3 bases not matched to a gene.

CDR3 residues: CASSLTGTGASYEQYF. The CDR3 DNA reads TGTGCCAGCAGTTTGACCGGGACAGGAGCCTCCTACGAGCAGTACTTC. The rearrangement joins TRBV27 to TRBJ2-7; TRBD1 matches at 8 bases. V trimming: 3 bases; J trimming: 0 bases; junction bases outside the gene matches: 7. The V gene's germline CDR1 is MNHEY and CDR2 SMNVEV (reference sequence). There are 16 residues in the CDR3.

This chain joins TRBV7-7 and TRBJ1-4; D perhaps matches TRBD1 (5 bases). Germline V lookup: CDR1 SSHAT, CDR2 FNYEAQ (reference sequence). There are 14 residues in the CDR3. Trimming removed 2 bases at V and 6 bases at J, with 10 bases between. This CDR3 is CASSLNLGDEKLFF. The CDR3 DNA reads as TGTGCCAGCAGCTTAAACCTGGGGGATGAAAAACTGTTTTTT.

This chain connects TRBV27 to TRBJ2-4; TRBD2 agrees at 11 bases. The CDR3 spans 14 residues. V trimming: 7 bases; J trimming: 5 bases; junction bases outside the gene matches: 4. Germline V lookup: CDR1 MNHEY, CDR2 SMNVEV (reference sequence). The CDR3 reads CASKPGLAENIQYF. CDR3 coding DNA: TGTGCCAGCAAACCGGGACTAGCGGAAAACATTCAGTACTTC.